These T cell receptor beta chains were read from a single sample in a study of cytomegalovirus exposure and HLA in healthy donors. The protocol was immunoSEQ multiplex PCR, while the TCRdb copy is restricted to in-frame clones and leaves out a portion. Of 120,000 or so clones listed, about 80% were seen once; the top ten hold around 8.5%. The sequencing sample was made of PBMCs. Every receptor here comes from a woman aged 45-65 years in good health and CMV-seropositive. The conserved cysteine and the conserved F or W are not part of the CDR3 here.

J: TRBJ1-2; V: TRBV5-8; CDR3: ATPPRTGHGYT
J: TRBJ1-2; V: TRBV19; CDR3: ASLDLTNYGYT
J: TRBJ2-1; V: TRBV11-3; CDR3: ASSLGTSGGLWEWQF
J: TRBJ1-2; V: TRBV6-6; CDR3: ASSYETQVDGYT
J: TRBJ1-4; V: TRBV5-1; CDR3: ASTETGLNEKLF
J: TRBJ2-3; V: TRBV7-2; CDR3: ASSTIWTDTQY
J: TRBJ2-1; V: TRBV4-3; CDR3: ASSQVGAPSNEQF
J: TRBJ1-2; V: TRBV10-3; CDR3: AISRQGNGYT
J: TRBJ1-4; V: TRBV5-5; CDR3: ASSLRVDRGNEKLF
J: TRBJ1-1; V: TRBV28; CDR3: ASSPPESRANTEAF
J: TRBJ1-5; V: TRBV9; CDR3: ASSVGIGGERGNQPQH
J: TRBJ2-1; V: TRBV5-1; CDR3: ASSPGRNEQF
J: TRBJ2-7; V: TRBV10-3; CDR3: AISTGSSYEQY
J: TRBJ2-5; V: TRBV19; CDR3: ASPRGTAHQETQY
J: TRBJ2-7; V: TRBV18; CDR3: ASSPPGQGGYEQY
J: TRBJ2-2; V: TRBV19; CDR3: ASSIVRGLLRNTGELF
J: TRBJ1-2; V: TRBV7-3; CDR3: ASSLYSGNYGYT
J: TRBJ2-7; V: TRBV2; CDR3: ASSAPGTGGIEQY
J: TRBJ1-6; V: TRBV5-1; CDR3: ASSPGQDPSPLH
J: TRBJ2-3; V: TRBV7-3; CDR3: ASSLSPRVTDTQY
J: TRBJ2-7; V: TRBV18; CDR3: ASPGTGTYEQY
J: TRBJ2-7; V: TRBV30; CDR3: AWRTGEAYEQY
J: TRBJ2-5; V: TRBV10-3; CDR3: AISESPGFLETQY
J: TRBJ1-4; V: TRBV29-1; CDR3: SAAPQGSEKLF
J: TRBJ1-1; V: TRBV7-9; CDR3: ASSMPGAGMTTEAF
J: TRBJ1-5; V: TRBV13; CDR3: ASSFGGQYQPQH
J: TRBJ2-7; V: TRBV5-1; CDR3: ASSWGTSGRAYEQY
J: TRBJ2-1; V: TRBV7-2; CDR3: ASSLVAGQGSYNEQF
J: TRBJ1-1; V: TRBV27; CDR3: ASGTERFLYTEAF
J: TRBJ2-1; V: TRBV4-1; CDR3: ASSQDYGGAYNEQF
J: TRBJ1-4; V: TRBV7-2; CDR3: ASSPRQAATNEKLF
J: TRBJ2-3; V: TRBV5-1; CDR3: ASSILSGGTDTQY
J: TRBJ1-4; V: TRBV5-1; CDR3: ASSLATGDEKLF
J: TRBJ2-7; V: TRBV6-1; CDR3: ASSDRQGAKYEQY
J: TRBJ2-7; V: TRBV6-1; CDR3: ASTTGGYYEQY
J: TRBJ2-3; V: TRBV7-9; CDR3: ASSRTSGLPDTQY
J: TRBJ1-5; V: TRBV18; CDR3: ASSPQQGPSNQPQH
J: TRBJ2-2; V: TRBV10-2; CDR3: ASSEFQREIDGELF
J: TRBJ2-1; V: TRBV7-9; CDR3: ASSRKATSGTYNEQF
J: TRBJ1-6; V: TRBV28; CDR3: ASSLGRSYNSPLH
J: TRBJ2-1; V: TRBV6-1; CDR3: ASSEEGEASGPNEQF
J: TRBJ2-7; V: TRBV7-3; CDR3: ASSLGLAGDEQY
J: TRBJ2-5; V: TRBV11-1; CDR3: ASTAGGGGETQY
J: TRBJ1-6; V: TRBV5-1; CDR3: ASSARDRDNSPLH
J: TRBJ1-2; V: TRBV9; CDR3: ASSVEEGWGYT
J: TRBJ2-2; V: TRBV6-1; CDR3: ASTALAGVPGELF
J: TRBJ2-1; V: TRBV27; CDR3: ASSLFPSGTYNEQF
J: TRBJ1-2; V: TRBV5-6; CDR3: ASSLEGPPLYGYT
J: TRBJ2-3; V: TRBV5-4; CDR3: ASSLGRWREGTDTQY
J: TRBJ2-7; V: TRBV7-8; CDR3: ASRRGSSYEQY
J: TRBJ2-5; V: TRBV29-1; CDR3: SGLAGGQETQY
J: TRBJ2-7; V: TRBV5-1; CDR3: ASSSQGNEQY
J: TRBJ1-5; V: TRBV2; CDR3: ASSVLPVPGRQPQH
J: TRBJ1-5; V: TRBV28; CDR3: ASSLPGTGLLGH
J: TRBJ2-1; V: TRBV29-1; CDR3: SAGPKPGQGTYNEQF
J: TRBJ2-3; V: TRBV19; CDR3: ASSPLTPIQLDTQY
J: TRBJ1-3; V: TRBV9; CDR3: ASSVAGAGNTIY
J: TRBJ1-1; V: TRBV10-3; CDR3: AISRLPTGEAF